Below are 5 T cell receptor beta chains sequenced from a single sample in a study of shared clonotypes between healthy human individuals. Using immunoSEQ multiplex PCR, the repertoire was profiled, and TCRdb retains in-frame clones only, with some absent. The table has roughly 500,000 clones, 79% seen once. Sequencing was done on a sample of PBMCs. These receptors all come from a woman aged 40 to 49 in good health. Some clones in this sample may be carry-over from other donors' samples.

The V call is TRBV5-5, the J call TRBJ2-3; 8 nucleotides align to TRBD2. This CDR3 spans 16 amino acids. Germline-derived CDR1 and CDR2 are SGHKS and YYEKEE (reference sequence). The V gene end was trimmed by 3 bases and the J gene end by 0 bases; junction bases not matched to a gene: 6. The CDR3 nucleotides read TGTGCCAGCAGCTCACCTAGCGGGTCTAGCACAGATACGCAGTATTTT. It yields the protein CASSSPSGSSTDTQYF.

This clone was found a few times. The gene calls are TRBV15 and TRBJ1-2, with D unresolved. The V gene lost 5 bases and the J gene lost 0 bases, with 16 bases spanning the gap. There are 16 residues in the CDR3. Germline V gives CDR1 LNHNV, CDR2 YYDKDF (reference sequence). The CDR3 loop reads CATSFRLGWANYGYTF. In nucleotides, the CDR3 is TGTGCCACCAGCTTTCGCCTCGGATGGGCTAACTATGGCTACACCTTC.

This clone was observed once. The V and J genes are TRBV5-1 and TRBJ1-3; TRBD1 aligns across 8 bases. CDR1 and CDR2 from the germline V gene are SGHRS and YFSETQ. V dropped 4 bases and J dropped 4; count of bases not matched to a gene: 7. This CDR3 contains 15 residues. In DNA form, the CDR3 reads TGCGCCAGCAGCCATGGACAGGGTTCCGGAAACACCATATATTTT. As protein: CASSHGQGSGNTIYF.

J is TRBJ2-7 and V is TRBV14; 7 bases are shared with TRBD1. CDR1 is SGHDN and CDR2 is FVKESK in the germline V gene. The V segment lost 5 bases and the J segment 4 bases; nucleotides outside the gene matches: 5. This CDR3 has 13 residues. The CDR3 nucleotides are TGTGCCAGCAGCTCCCGGGACAGATACGAGCAGTACTTC. Translation gives CASSSRDRYEQYF.

The chain links TRBV10-3 to TRBJ2-1; 10 nucleotides match TRBD2. CDR1 and CDR2 (germline): ENHRY, SYGVKD. The length of the CDR3 is 15 residues. Trimming took 4 bases from V and 3 from J; bases not matched to a gene: 3. Here the CDR3 reads CAISAGTSVYNEQFF. The DNA of the CDR3 is TGTGCCATCAGTGCCGGGACTAGCGTCTACAATGAGCAGTTCTTC.